This T cell receptor (beta chain) was sequenced for a study of OX40 agonist ivuxolimab in advanced cancers. Study summary: Prior therapy, whether anti-PD-1, anti-PD-L1 or anti-CTLA-4, was allowed, and roughly 41% had some. Partial responses occurred in Three dose-escalation patients, one with hepatocellular carcinoma and two with cutaneous melanoma.

Study results and caveats: Fewer expanded clones were found on average in CD4+ than in CD8+ T cells. Partial responders dosed at 0.1-3.0 mg/kg displayed clonal expansion ranking among the lowest.

Germline CDR1 and CDR2: SGHTA and FQGTGA. Trimming shortened V by 3 bases and J by 0 bases, and 11 bases separated the two germline ends. This CDR3 region has 16 residues. Sequencing was performed with immunoSEQ multiplex PCR; in TCRdb, only in-frame clones are kept and a portion is missing. The table has about 48,000 clones, around four fifths seen once. About this clone itself: Its antigen is unidentified.

Material: CD4+ or CD8+ T cells sorted from blood, obtained in a trial of the OX40 agonist ivuxolimab. The sequence came from an adult with an advanced solid tumor such as melanoma, head and neck, liver or kidney cancer. The chain couples TRBV7-3 to TRBJ2-2, with D hard to call. The CDR3 spells CASSLTGPANTGELFF. The CDR3 DNA follows: TGTGCCAGCAGCTTGACCGGACCCGCGAACACCGGGGAGCTGTTTTTT.